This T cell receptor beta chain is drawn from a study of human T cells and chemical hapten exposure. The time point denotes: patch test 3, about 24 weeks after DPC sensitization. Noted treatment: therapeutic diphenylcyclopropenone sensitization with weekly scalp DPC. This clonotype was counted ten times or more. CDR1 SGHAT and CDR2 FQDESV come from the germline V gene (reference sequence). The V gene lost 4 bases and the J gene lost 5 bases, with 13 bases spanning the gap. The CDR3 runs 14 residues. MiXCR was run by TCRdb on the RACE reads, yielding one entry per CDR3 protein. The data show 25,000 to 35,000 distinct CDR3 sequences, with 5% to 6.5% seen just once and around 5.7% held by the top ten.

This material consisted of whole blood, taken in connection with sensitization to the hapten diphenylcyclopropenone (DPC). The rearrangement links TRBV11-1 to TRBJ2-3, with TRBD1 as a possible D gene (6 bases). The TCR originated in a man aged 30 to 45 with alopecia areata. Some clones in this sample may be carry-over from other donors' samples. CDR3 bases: TGTGCCAGCAGCTCCAACGACAGGATAGATACGCAGTATTTT. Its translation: CASSSNDRIDTQYF.